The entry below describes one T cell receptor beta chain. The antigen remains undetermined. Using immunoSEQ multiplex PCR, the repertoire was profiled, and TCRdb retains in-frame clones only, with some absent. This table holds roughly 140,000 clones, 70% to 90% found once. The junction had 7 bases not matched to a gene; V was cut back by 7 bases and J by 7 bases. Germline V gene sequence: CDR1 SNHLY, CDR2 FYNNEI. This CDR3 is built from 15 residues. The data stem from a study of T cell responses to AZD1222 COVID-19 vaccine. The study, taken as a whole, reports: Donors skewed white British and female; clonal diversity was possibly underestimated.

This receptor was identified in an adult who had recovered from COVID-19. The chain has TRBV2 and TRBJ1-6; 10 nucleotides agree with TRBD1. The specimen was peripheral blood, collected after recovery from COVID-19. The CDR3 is CASNDRQGANSPLHF. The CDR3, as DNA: TGTGCCAGCAACGACCGACAGGGGGCAAATTCACCCCTCCACTTT.